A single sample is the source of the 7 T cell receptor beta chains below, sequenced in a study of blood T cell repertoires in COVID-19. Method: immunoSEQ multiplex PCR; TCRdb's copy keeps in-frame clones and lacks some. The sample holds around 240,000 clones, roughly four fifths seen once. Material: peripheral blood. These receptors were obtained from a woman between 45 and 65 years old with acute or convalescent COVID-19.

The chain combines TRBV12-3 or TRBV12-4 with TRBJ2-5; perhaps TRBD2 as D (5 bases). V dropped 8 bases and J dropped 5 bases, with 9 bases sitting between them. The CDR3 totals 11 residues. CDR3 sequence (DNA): TGTGCCAGCGGGAGAGGGGAGACCCAGTACTTC. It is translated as CASGRGETQYF.

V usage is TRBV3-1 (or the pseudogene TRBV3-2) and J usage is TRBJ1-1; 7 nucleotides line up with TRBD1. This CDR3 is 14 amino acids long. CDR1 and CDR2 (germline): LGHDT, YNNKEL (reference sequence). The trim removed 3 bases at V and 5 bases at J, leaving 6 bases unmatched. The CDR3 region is CASSHTGAWTEAFF. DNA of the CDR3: TGTGCCAGCAGCCACACAGGGGCGTGGACTGAAGCTTTCTTT.

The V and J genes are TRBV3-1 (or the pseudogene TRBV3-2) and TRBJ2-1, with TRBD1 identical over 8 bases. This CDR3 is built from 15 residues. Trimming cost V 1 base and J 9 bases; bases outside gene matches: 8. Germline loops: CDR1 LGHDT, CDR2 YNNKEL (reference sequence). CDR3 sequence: CASSQGRQGIGEQFF. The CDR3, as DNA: TGTGCCAGCAGCCAAGGAAGACAGGGGATAGGTGAGCAGTTCTTC.

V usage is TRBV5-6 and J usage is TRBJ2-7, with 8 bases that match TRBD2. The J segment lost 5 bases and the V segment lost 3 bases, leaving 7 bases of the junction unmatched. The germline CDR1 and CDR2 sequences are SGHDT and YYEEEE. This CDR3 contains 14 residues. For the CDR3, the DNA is TGTGCCAGCAGCTCCCCCGGGGGGGCCGACGAGCAGTACTTC. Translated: CASSSPGGADEQYF.

CDR3: CASSKGERNRVCDEQFF. Here the CDR3 DNA reads TGTGCCAGCAGCAAAGGTGAGAGGAACAGGGTTTGTGATGAGCAGTTCTTC. The gene calls are TRBV21-1 and TRBJ2-1; TRBD1 reflects the table's D call only, with no check against the DNA. TRBV21-1 counts as a pseudogene. The length of the CDR3 is 17 residues.

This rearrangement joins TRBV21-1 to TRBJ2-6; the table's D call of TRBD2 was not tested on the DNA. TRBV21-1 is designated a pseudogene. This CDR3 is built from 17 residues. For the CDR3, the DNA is TGTGCCAGCAGCCGCATCGAAGACTCCTCTGGGGCCAACGTCCTGACTTTC. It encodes CASSRIEDSSGANVLTF.

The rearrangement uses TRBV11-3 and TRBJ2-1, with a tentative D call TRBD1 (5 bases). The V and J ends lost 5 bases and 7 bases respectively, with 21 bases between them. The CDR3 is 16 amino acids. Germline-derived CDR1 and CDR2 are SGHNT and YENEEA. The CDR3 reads CASSPGSGLASNEQFF. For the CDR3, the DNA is TGTGCCAGCAGCCCAGGGTCCGGCCTCGCCTCTAATGAGCAGTTCTTC. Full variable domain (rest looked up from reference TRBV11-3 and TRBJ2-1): EAGVVQSPRYKIIEKKQPVAFWCNPISGHNTLYWYLQNLGQGPELLIRYENEEAVDDSQLPKDRFSAERLKGVDSTLKIQPAELGDSAVYLCASSPGSGLASNEQFFGPGTRLTVL.